This record covers a single T cell receptor (beta chain). Its antigen is undetermined. At one end, the junction sequence differs from germline, possibly due to a read error. This sample was included in a study of tumor and adjacent non-tumor tissue in lung cancer. Across the study: There were around 11 adenocarcinoma, a couple of squamous cell carcinoma and 1 small cell lung cancer cases. Samples averaged around 4.2 million productive TCRbeta reads each.

The library came from three nested PCR rounds adapted from ARM-PCR protocols. TCRdb redid the calling of the multiplex PCR reads with MiXCR, one entry per CDR3 protein. The table lists around 200,000 distinct CDR3 sequences, around 71% of them singletons. RNA was extracted from bulk tissue without any cell sorting. The study, taken as a whole, reports: Tumor TCR diversity, when higher, was linked to shorter survival. TCR diversity was significantly greater in tumor than normal lung tissue.

This receptor was obtained from a man aged 55 to 70 with non-small cell lung cancer. Sequencing input: lung tumor tissue.

Here the CDR3 reads CRARENGQETQYF. The CDR3 region has the DNA TGCAGAGCTAGAGAGAATGGCCAAGAGACCCAGTACTTC. The chain is built from TRBV20-1 and TRBJ2-5; D is undetermined. The germline V gene has CDR1 DFQATT and CDR2 SNEGSKA (reference sequence). The CDR3 has 13 amino acids.